The 13 T cell receptor beta chains in this list originate from one sample, sequenced in a study of T-cell reconstitution after alpha-beta-depleted transplantation in children. Preparation of the TCRbeta library used unique molecular identifiers. Each CDR3 protein gets one entry after TCRdb re-called the PCR reads with MiXCR. The sample lists 200,000 to 300,000 distinct CDR3 sequences, approximately 12% occurring once. The sample was PBMCs from the stem cell graft donor, taken from the stem cell graft. All receptors derive from a human donor who donated a stem cell graft to a child with acute lymphoblastic leukemia.

The chain employs TRBV6-2 or TRBV6-3 and TRBJ2-2; no firm D call. V was clipped by 2 bases and J by 5 bases, with 24 bases between them. The CDR3 is 19 residues long. Looked up from germline, CDR1 is MNHEY and CDR2 is SVGEGT. The CDR3 sequence is CASSYPKVWTSDSTGELFF. The DNA of the CDR3 is TGTGCCAGCAGTTACCCCAAGGTTTGGACGTCAGATTCTACCGGGGAGCTGTTTTTT.

Ten or more counts support this clonotype. The V gene is TRBV5-5, the J gene TRBJ1-3, with a tentative D call TRBD1 (5 bases). Germline CDR1 and CDR2: SGHKS and YYEKEE (reference sequence). Trimming pared 4 bases from V and 0 bases from J, leaving 14 bases between. There are 16 residues in the CDR3. The CDR3 loop is CASSENPDSSGNTIYF. CDR3 in DNA: TGTGCCAGCAGCGAGAACCCAGACAGCTCTGGAAACACCATATATTTT. Together with reference TRBV5-5 and TRBJ1-3, the CDR3 gives the full variable domain: DAGVTQSPTHLIKTRGQQVTLRCSPISGHKSVSWYQQVLGQGPQFIFQYYEKEERGRGNFPDRFSARQFPNYSSELNVNALLLGDSALYLCASSENPDSSGNTIYFGEGSWLTVV.

This clonotype was detected many times. The CDR3 sequence is CASSLYDGADTQYF. The DNA of the CDR3 is TGCGCCAGCAGCTTATATGACGGAGCAGATACGCAGTATTTT. The J gene is TRBJ2-3, the V gene TRBV5-1; D gene uncertain. V lost 2 bases to trimming and J lost 4 bases, with 11 bases between them. Germline CDR1 is SGHRS and CDR2 is YFSETQ. The CDR3 is 14 residues long.

This clonotype was counted at least ten times. This chain uses TRBV11-2 with TRBJ2-3; the match to TRBD2 covers 13 bases. CDR3 length: 20 residues. The germline gives CDR1 SGHAT, CDR2 FQNNGV. The V and J ends lost 5 bases and 3 bases, in that order; junction bases with no gene match: 17. This CDR3 reads CASSPRGTSGRAGKTDTQYF. For the CDR3, the DNA is TGTGCCAGCAGCCCAAGGGGTACTAGCGGGAGGGCCGGGAAGACAGATACGCAGTATTTT. Full variable domain (rest looked up from reference TRBV11-2 and TRBJ2-3): EAGVAQSPRYKIIEKRQSVAFWCNPISGHATLYWYQQILGQGPKLLIQFQNNGVVDDSQLPKDRFSAERLKGVDSTLKIQPAKLEDSAVYLCASSPRGTSGRAGKTDTQYFGPGTRLTVL.

The V and J genes are TRBV4-3 and TRBJ1-4; 7 nucleotides line up with TRBD1. The ends lost 1 base at V and 6 bases at J; junction bases unmatched: 11. This CDR3 spans 17 amino acids. The germline gives CDR1 LGHNA, CDR2 YSLEER. The CDR3 nucleotides read TGCGCCAGCAGCCAAGGCGTCCCCGGGACAGCTTATGAAAAACTGTTTTTT. This encodes CASSQGVPGTAYEKLFF.

This clonotype was found many times. V and J are TRBV7-9 and TRBJ2-3; no firm D call. The CDR3 length is 12 residues. The V gene's germline CDR1 is SEHNR and CDR2 FQNEAQ (reference sequence). The V gene lost 6 bases and the J gene lost 4 bases, with 8 bases spanning the gap. The DNA for the CDR3 is TGTGCCAGCAGTAAGACCCCAGATACGCAGTATTTT. Translated: CASSKTPDTQYF. The entire variable domain, with the rest obtained from reference TRBV7-9 and TRBJ2-3, is as follows: DTGVSQNPRHKITKRGQNVTFRCDPISEHNRLYWYRQTLGQGPEFLTYFQNEAQLEKSRLLSDRFSAERPKGSFSTLEIQRTEQGDSAMYLCASSKTPDTQYFGPGTRLTVL.

This clonotype was seen ten or more times. The chain couples TRBV11-2 to TRBJ2-5; 9 nucleotides align to TRBD1. The CDR3 has 15 amino acids. Germline V gene sequence: CDR1 SGHAT, CDR2 FQNNGV. V shed 4 bases and J 3 bases; nucleotides not matched to a gene: 6. The CDR3: CASSYIQGAEETQYF. In DNA form, the CDR3 reads TGTGCCAGCAGCTACATACAGGGGGCCGAAGAGACCCAGTACTTC.

This clonotype was observed a few times. The chain recombines TRBV5-1 with TRBJ2-7; D is perhaps TRBD1 or TRBD2 (6 bases each). The germline CDR1 and CDR2 sequences are SGHRS and YFSETQ. The CDR3 runs to 16 residues. Trimming pared 2 bases from V and 3 bases from J, leaving 18 bases between. The CDR3 sequence: CASSFGNGGAGYEQYF. The CDR3 DNA is TGCGCCAGCAGCTTCGGTAACGGGGGCGCAGGCTACGAGCAGTACTTC.

This clonotype occurred many times. V is TRBV18 and J is TRBJ1-5; 8 bases align to TRBD1. This CDR3 region has 14 residues. Trimming removed 3 bases from V and 5 bases from J; junction bases left unmatched: 3. CDR1 is KGHSH, CDR2 LQKENI, per germline. Written as DNA, the CDR3 is TGTGCCAGCTCACCCCTACAGGGGGATCAGCCCCAGCATTTT. Translating gives CASSPLQGDQPQHF.

This clonotype was detected ten times or more. V usage is TRBV6-5 and J usage is TRBJ2-7, with TRBD2 matching over 7 bases. V lost 4 bases and J lost 2; bases outside the gene matches: 5. Germline CDR1 reads MNHEY; CDR2 reads SVGAGI. The CDR3 extends over 14 amino acids. In nucleotides, the CDR3 is TGTGCCAGCAGTTTCTCCGGGAGGCCCTACGAGCAGTACTTC. The encoded protein is CASSFSGRPYEQYF.

This clonotype was counted many times. The rearrangement uses TRBV9 and TRBJ2-7, with D unresolved. This CDR3 contains 16 residues. Per the germline V gene, CDR1 is SGDLS and CDR2 is YYNGEE. Trimming left V 2 bases short and J 4 bases short, with 19 bases between. CDR3 DNA: TGTGCCAGCAGCGTCCGCGACTCCCCAGCCTCTTACGAGCAGTACTTC. Its translation is CASSVRDSPASYEQYF.

In the case of this clonotype: A much larger clone lies a single base off, so this may be a read error. The rearrangement links TRBV5-5 to TRBJ2-7; maybe TRBD2 (6 bases). Germline V gene data show CDR1 as SGHKS and CDR2 as YYEKEE (reference sequence). The CDR3 length is 14 residues. The CDR3, as DNA: TGTGCCGGCAGCCGGAGGGAAGTCTCCTACGAGCAGTACTTC. It codes for CAGSRREVSYEQYF. The complete variable domain, with remaining parts taken from reference TRBV5-5 and TRBJ2-7, reads DAGVTQSPTHLIKTRGQQVTLRCSPISGHKSVSWYQQVLGQGPQFIFQYYEKEERGRGNFPDRFSARQFPNYSSELNVNALLLGDSALYLCAGSRREVSYEQYFGPGTRLTVT.

The chain has TRBV5-1 and TRBJ2-7; D is possibly TRBD2 (5 bases). CDR1 SGHRS and CDR2 YFSETQ come from the germline V gene. There are 15 residues in the CDR3. V was shortened by 0 bases and J by 3 bases, with 13 bases between the two germline ends. Written as DNA, the CDR3 is TGCGCCAGCAGCTTGGTAGGAGGCAGTCTCTACGAGCAGTACTTC. This encodes CASSLVGGSLYEQYF. Complete variable domain (other parts from reference TRBV5-1 and TRBJ2-7): KAGVTQTPRYLIKTRGQQVTLSCSPISGHRSVSWYQQTPGQGLQFLFEYFSETQRNKGNFPGRFSGRQFSNSRSEMNVSTLELGDSALYLCASSLVGGSLYEQYFGPGTRLTVT.